These T cell receptor beta chains were read from a single sample in a study of blood T cell repertoires in COVID-19. Sequenced by immunoSEQ multiplex PCR; TCRdb stores in-frame clones only, minus some. The table has approximately 70,000 clones, around 93% seen once; the top ten hold roughly 5%. Sequenced sample: peripheral blood. Receptor source: a woman aged 55-70 years with active COVID-19. Each CDR3 is given with its conserved first and last residue. Fields, in order: CDR3 DNA, CDR3 protein, clone size, D gene, V gene, J gene. A D gene is named only where the DNA matches it firmly. Size values are once, few and many counts, or a class for expanded clones, and some rows have none.

CDR3nt: TGTGCCAGCCGGACCGGGACAGGGGGCACAGATACGCAGTATTTT
CDR3aa: CASRTGTGGTDTQYF
abundance: -
d_gene: TRBD1
v_gene: TRBV18
j_gene: TRBJ2-3

CDR3nt: TGTGCCAGCAGTACCCTCCCGGGACAGGGAGGGGTAGTCTATGGCTACACCTTC
CDR3aa: CASSTLPGQGGVVYGYTF
abundance: -
d_gene: TRBD1
v_gene: TRBV6-2/TRBV6-3
j_gene: TRBJ1-2

CDR3nt: TGTGCCAGCAGTTACTCGGAGGGTTTTTCGTCCTACGAGCAGTACTTC
CDR3aa: CASSYSEGFSSYEQYF
abundance: -
d_gene: -
v_gene: TRBV6-5
j_gene: TRBJ2-7

CDR3nt: TGTGCCAGCAGCCCCTGGACTAGTCACAATGAGCAGTTCTTC
CDR3aa: CASSPWTSHNEQFF
abundance: -
d_gene: TRBD2
v_gene: TRBV7-2
j_gene: TRBJ2-1

CDR3nt: TGTGCCAGCAGTCCCGGGACAGGGAATCAGCCCCAGCATTTT
CDR3aa: CASSPGTGNQPQHF
abundance: -
d_gene: TRBD1
v_gene: TRBV6-5
j_gene: TRBJ1-5

CDR3nt: TGTGCCAGCAGTTACGGGTTATCCAGGGCAGGCAATCAGCCCCAGCATTTT
CDR3aa: CASSYGLSRAGNQPQHF
abundance: -
d_gene: -
v_gene: TRBV6-2/TRBV6-3
j_gene: TRBJ1-5

CDR3nt: TGTGCCAGCTCCCCGGGACAGGGGAATCAGCCCCAGCATTTT
CDR3aa: CASSPGQGNQPQHF
abundance: -
d_gene: TRBD1
v_gene: TRBV18
j_gene: TRBJ1-5

CDR3nt: TGTGCCAGCAGTTCTGGACAGGGTTACACTGAAGCTTTCTTT
CDR3aa: CASSSGQGYTEAFF
abundance: once
d_gene: TRBD1
v_gene: TRBV28
j_gene: TRBJ1-1

CDR3nt: TGTGCCATCTCCGTAGCCTTCCGAGCCAAAAACATTCAGTACTTC
CDR3aa: CAISVAFRAKNIQYF
abundance: -
d_gene: -
v_gene: TRBV28
j_gene: TRBJ2-4

CDR3nt: TGTGCCAGCAATGAGAAGGACAGGTCATTGGCCCAGTACTTC
CDR3aa: CASNEKDRSLAQYF
abundance: -
d_gene: TRBD1
v_gene: TRBV6-6
j_gene: TRBJ2-5

CDR3nt: TGTGCCAGCAGCCAGACACGGGATACCTACGAGCAGTACTTC
CDR3aa: CASSQTRDTYEQYF
abundance: -
d_gene: -
v_gene: TRBV11-2
j_gene: TRBJ2-7

CDR3nt: TGTGCCAGCAGCTTAGCTACAGGGGGAGGGAATGAGCAGTTCTTC
CDR3aa: CASSLATGGGNEQFF
abundance: -
d_gene: -
v_gene: TRBV11-2
j_gene: TRBJ2-1

CDR3nt: TGTGCCAGCAGTCTATGGAGACAGGGAACAGATACGCAGTATTTT
CDR3aa: CASSLWRQGTDTQYF
abundance: -
d_gene: TRBD1
v_gene: TRBV2
j_gene: TRBJ2-3

CDR3nt: TGTGCCAGTAGTATAGGCGGGACAGCGAACACCGGGGAGCTGTTTTTT
CDR3aa: CASSIGGTANTGELFF
abundance: -
d_gene: -
v_gene: TRBV19
j_gene: TRBJ2-2

CDR3nt: TGTGCCAGCTCCCAACTTCAGACTAGCGGGAGGAGCCCAGATACGCAGTATTTT
CDR3aa: CASSQLQTSGRSPDTQYF
abundance: once
d_gene: TRBD2
v_gene: TRBV18
j_gene: TRBJ2-3

CDR3nt: TGTGCCAGCAGTGAAGACAGGGGATTCTCCAAAAACATTCAGTACTTC
CDR3aa: CASSEDRGFSKNIQYF
abundance: -
d_gene: TRBD1
v_gene: TRBV2
j_gene: TRBJ2-4

CDR3nt: TGCGCCAGCAGCCATACCCCGGGGACTAGCGGGAGGGTTAGCGAGCAGTTCTTC
CDR3aa: CASSHTPGTSGRVSEQFF
abundance: -
d_gene: TRBD2
v_gene: TRBV4-1
j_gene: TRBJ2-1

CDR3nt: TGTGCCAGCAGCGACTCCCGGCCTACAACCACCGAGGGTAACTATGGCTACACCTTC
CDR3aa: CASSDSRPTTTEGNYGYTF
abundance: -
d_gene: -
v_gene: TRBV7-2
j_gene: TRBJ1-2

CDR3nt: TGTGCCAGCAGTGAAGGCTTAGCGGGGAAGAGGAGGGACGAGCAGTACTTC
CDR3aa: CASSEGLAGKRRDEQYF
abundance: -
d_gene: TRBD2
v_gene: TRBV2
j_gene: TRBJ2-7

CDR3nt: TGCGCCAGCAGCCAAGTGTTGGCTAGCGGGAGGGGAAATGAGCAGTTCTTC
CDR3aa: CASSQVLASGRGNEQFF
abundance: -
d_gene: TRBD2
v_gene: TRBV4-1
j_gene: TRBJ2-1

CDR3nt: TGTGCCAGCTCACCGGACAGGGGGAGGCGGATCACTGAAGCTTTCTTT
CDR3aa: CASSPDRGRRITEAFF
abundance: -
d_gene: TRBD1
v_gene: TRBV18
j_gene: TRBJ1-1

CDR3nt: TGTGCCAGCAGCTTCGTAGCGGGAGCCAGCAACGAGCAGTACTTC
CDR3aa: CASSFVAGASNEQYF
abundance: -
d_gene: TRBD2
v_gene: TRBV7-2
j_gene: TRBJ2-7

CDR3nt: TGTGCCAGCAGCTTGTGGCGCGGGAGGGGACTACGTAACGAGCAGTACTTC
CDR3aa: CASSLWRGRGLRNEQYF
abundance: -
d_gene: TRBD2
v_gene: TRBV5-6
j_gene: TRBJ2-7

CDR3nt: TGCAGCGTAGGGACAGGGGTTGTCGGGGAGCTGTTTTTT
CDR3aa: CSVGTGVVGELFF
abundance: -
d_gene: TRBD1
v_gene: TRBV29-1
j_gene: TRBJ2-2

CDR3nt: TGTGCCACCAGTGACAGAGACAGGGAGCAGTACTTC
CDR3aa: CATSDRDREQYF
abundance: -
d_gene: -
v_gene: TRBV24-1
j_gene: TRBJ2-7

CDR3nt: TGCGCCAGCAGCCAAGGGGGAGGGGAGCGGCCCCAGCATTTT
CDR3aa: CASSQGGGERPQHF
abundance: -
d_gene: -
v_gene: TRBV4-1
j_gene: TRBJ1-5

CDR3nt: TGTGCCAGCAGCTTCCAGACAGGGGGAAACGAGCAGTACTTC
CDR3aa: CASSFQTGGNEQYF
abundance: -
d_gene: TRBD1
v_gene: TRBV7-9
j_gene: TRBJ2-7

CDR3nt: TGTGCCACCAGTGCCAGCGGGAGGATCTCCTACAATGAGCAGTTCTTC
CDR3aa: CATSASGRISYNEQFF
abundance: -
d_gene: TRBD2
v_gene: TRBV24-1
j_gene: TRBJ2-1

CDR3nt: TGTGCCAGCAGTTTGGGCAGCCCACCTGGAAACACCATATATTTT
CDR3aa: CASSLGSPPGNTIYF
abundance: -
d_gene: -
v_gene: TRBV28
j_gene: TRBJ1-3

CDR3nt: TGTGCCAGCAGCCTGGGACTAGCGGTACACTTC
CDR3aa: CASSLGLAVHF
abundance: -
d_gene: TRBD2
v_gene: TRBV27
j_gene: TRBJ2-5

CDR3nt: TGCGCCAGCAGCTTGTCCGTCGATACGCAGTATTTT
CDR3aa: CASSLSVDTQYF
abundance: -
d_gene: -
v_gene: TRBV5-1
j_gene: TRBJ2-3

CDR3nt: TGTGCCAGTGGTCTAGCGGGAGGGCCCTCCTACGAGCAGTACTTC
CDR3aa: CASGLAGGPSYEQYF
abundance: -
d_gene: TRBD2
v_gene: TRBV19
j_gene: TRBJ2-7

CDR3nt: TGTGCCAGCAGCCAGGGGGTCGGGATTCAGCCCCAGCATTTT
CDR3aa: CASSQGVGIQPQHF
abundance: -
d_gene: TRBD1
v_gene: TRBV5-6
j_gene: TRBJ1-5

CDR3nt: TGCGCCAGCCGACCGGGACTAGCCGAAAACATTCAGTACTTC
CDR3aa: CASRPGLAENIQYF
abundance: -
d_gene: TRBD2
v_gene: TRBV10-2
j_gene: TRBJ2-4

CDR3nt: TGCGCCAGCAGCGTCCGGGACAGTCTCTACGAGCAGTACTTC
CDR3aa: CASSVRDSLYEQYF
abundance: -
d_gene: TRBD1
v_gene: TRBV5-1
j_gene: TRBJ2-7

CDR3nt: TGTGCCAGCAGCTTAGATAGGGCGGGAGGGCCAAAATTGATGAATGAGCAGTTCTTC
CDR3aa: CASSLDRAGGPKLMNEQFF
abundance: -
d_gene: TRBD2
v_gene: TRBV7-8
j_gene: TRBJ2-1

CDR3nt: TGTGCCAGCAGCTTAGTGGGACAGGGGGCCAAAAACATTCAGTACTTC
CDR3aa: CASSLVGQGAKNIQYF
abundance: -
d_gene: TRBD1
v_gene: TRBV7-8
j_gene: TRBJ2-4